This TCR beta chain was obtained from a study of T-cell memory formation after mild COVID-19. Findings and caveats of the study: CD8+ contracting clones occupied EMRA, while CD4+ ones occupied mainly CM and EM. Balance between CD4 and CD8 was seen in clones contracting day 15 to 85, and a CD4+ lean was seen in later expanders.

Trimming took off 3 bases at V and 4 bases at J, with 12 bases between the two ends. The CDR3 runs to 15 residues. The germline CDR1 and CDR2 sequences are WNHNN and SYGVQD (reference sequence). Note on this clonotype: What it recognizes is unknown.

MiXCR, run by TCRdb on the 5' RACE reads, gives a single entry per CDR3 protein. The sample shows roughly 560,000 distinct CDR3 sequences, around 20% of them seen only once. Sequencing was done on a sample of PBMCs or a T cell subset sorted from them (not recorded which). The clonotype comes from an adult woman who had mild COVID-19 (a few samples of this study predate the infection). Cell type and time point are not known. The chain carries TRBV10-1 and TRBJ2-2, with D perhaps TRBD2 (6 bases). CDR3 coding DNA: TGCGCCAGCAGTGAAGGACTACCCACCACCGGGGAGCTGTTTTTT. Translation gives CASSEGLPTTGELFF.